The following is a T cell receptor beta chain sequence with its context. V dropped 7 bases and J dropped 0 bases, with 10 bases sitting between them. Per germline, CDR1 SQVTM and CDR2 ANQGSEA. The CDR3 is made up of 13 amino acids. In the original processing: The assay estimated nucleated cells by amplifying reference gene primers. Generated by immunoSEQ multiplex PCR, the TCRdb table keeps only in-frame clones and is missing some. The V and J calls and clone size were taken over from that table, and D and trimming were inferred from the DNA. Among about 59,000 clones, around 90% were seen once, and the ten largest hold roughly 15%. The sample originates from a study of blood T cell repertoires in COVID-19. Overall study context: Samples representing acute and convalescent COVID-19 were sourced from the United States, Italy and Spain. Sources were T cells, B-cell-depleted T cells, or PBMCs; the material itself was cDNA or gDNA.

The rearrangement links TRBV29-1 to TRBJ2-1, with a tentative D call TRBD2 (5 bases). Sequencing used peripheral blood. The TCR sequence derives from a man of 80 years or more with acute or convalescent COVID-19. CDR3 residues: CSGSGNSYNEQFF. CDR3 DNA: TGCAGCGGGAGCGGTAACTCCTACAATGAGCAGTTCTTC.